A single sample gave rise to the 27 T cell receptor beta chains below, sequenced in a study of CD8 T cells in Susac syndrome. Reverse transcription used roughly 0.45 to 1 ug RNA and random hexamers. TCRdb reanalysed the immunoSEQ multiplex PCR reads using MiXCR and keeps one entry per CDR3 protein. This sample yields about 120,000 distinct CDR3 sequences, of which 90% to 95% are seen a single time; approximately 0.1% belongs to the top ten. Sequencing input: CD4+ T cells from PBMCs. The receptor source for this set is a human donor in good health.

This chain links TRBV3-1 with TRBJ1-5, with 8 bases fitting TRBD1. J was trimmed by 9 bases and V by 1 base; bases with no gene match: 5. The CDR3 consists of 14 residues. CDR1 is LGHDT and CDR2 is YNNKEL in the germline V gene (reference sequence). The CDR3 spells CASSQGTGSGPQHF. The CDR3 DNA is TGTGCCAGCAGCCAAGGGACAGGGTCTGGGCCCCAGCATTTT.

The chain couples TRBV5-6 to TRBJ1-2; D remains unclear. The V and J ends lost 0 bases and 2 bases respectively, with 17 bases between them. Germline CDR1 SGHDT, CDR2 YYEEEE. The CDR3 is 17 amino acids. The DNA for the CDR3 is TGTGCCAGCAGCTTGGTTGGCGAACCTAGCGGGAACTATGGCTACACCTTC. It codes for CASSLVGEPSGNYGYTF.

The chain joins TRBV6-2 or TRBV6-3 to TRBJ2-7, with TRBD1 identical over 8 bases. Germline V lookup: CDR1 MNHEY, CDR2 SVGEGT. The ends lost 7 bases at V and 6 bases at J; junction bases unmatched: 8. This CDR3 is built from 13 residues. CDR3: CASTLQGVVEQYF. The CDR3 DNA follows: TGTGCCAGCACCCTACAGGGGGTGGTCGAGCAGTACTTC.

The rearrangement links TRBV5-1 to TRBJ1-4; weak D call: TRBD1 (5 bases). V lost 4 bases, J lost 8 bases, and 18 bases lay in between. The CDR3 has 15 residues. Germline V gives CDR1 SGHRS, CDR2 YFSETQ. CDR3 in DNA: TGCGCCAGCAGCCTGCTGGGCGGGACTGGCGAAAAACTGTTTTTT. Its translation: CASSLLGGTGEKLFF.

This clonotype was detected only once. At one of its ends the junction is not consistent with the germline gene, which may arise from a read error. The chain uses TRBV2 and TRBJ1-3, with D uncertain. The germline gives CDR1 SNHLY, CDR2 FYNNEI. The CDR3 extends over 15 amino acids. The CDR3 sequence: CASSEASYSENTIYF. The CDR3, as DNA: TGTGCCAGCAGTGAAGCGTCATACTCTGAAAACACCATATATTTT.

The chain carries TRBV5-1 and TRBJ2-3; D gene uncertain. The V end lost 4 bases, the J end lost 4 bases, and 16 bases lay between the germline ends. The CDR3 sequence is 15 residues long. Germline V gene data show CDR1 as SGHRS and CDR2 as YFSETQ. CDR3 in DNA: TGCGCCAGCAGCCTGGATTTACTCATCCCAGATACGCAGTATTTT. Amino acid sequence: CASSLDLLIPDTQYF.

The gene calls are TRBV9 and TRBJ2-3, with D possibly being TRBD1 (5 bases). The CDR3 extends over 13 amino acids. V was trimmed by 0 bases and J by 4 bases, leaving 6 bases between them. Germline assignment: CDR1 SGDLS and CDR2 YYNGEE. The DNA for the CDR3 is TGTGCCAGCAGCGTAGTAGGGGCAGATACGCAGTATTTT. It codes for CASSVVGADTQYF.

This chain joins TRBV23-1 and TRBJ1-1, with no clear D. TRBV23-1 is flagged as an ORF with uncertain function. The CDR3 runs 17 residues. Trimming removed 0 bases from V and 1 base from J, with 15 bases in between. The CDR3 reads CASSQSILASGNTEAFF. The CDR3 DNA reads as TGCGCCAGCAGTCAATCGATCTTAGCGTCCGGGAACACTGAAGCTTTCTTT.

Written as DNA, the CDR3 is TGTGCCAGCAGCTTACGCCAGGTCGTTTACTCTGGGGCCAACGTCCTGACTTTC. This gives the protein CASSLRQVVYSGANVLTF. The V gene is TRBV7-9, the J gene TRBJ2-6, with D unclear. CDR3 size: 18 residues. V was pared by 2 bases and J by 0 bases, with 14 bases between. The germline V gene encodes CDR1 SEHNR and CDR2 FQNEAQ (reference sequence).

The V gene is TRBV12-3 or TRBV12-4, the J gene TRBJ2-1; 7 nucleotides agree with TRBD2. V lost 7 bases and J lost 3; bases outside the gene matches: 9. CDR3 size: 15 residues. The CDR3 DNA reads as TGTGCCAGCACTCCGGGAGGTAGCGGCTACAATGAGCAGTTCTTC. Its protein is CASTPGGSGYNEQFF.

V usage is TRBV29-1 and J usage is TRBJ1-3; no clear D gene. Per the germline V gene, CDR1 is SQVTM and CDR2 is ANQGSEA. The V end was cut by 4 bases, the J end by 1 base, with 11 bases between. This CDR3 contains 14 residues. The CDR3 spells CSVGGGGSGNTIYF. As DNA, the CDR3 is TGCAGCGTTGGCGGAGGAGGATCTGGAAACACCATATATTTT.

This sequence joins TRBV5-6 and TRBJ2-3, with 11 bases lining up with TRBD2. CDR1 SGHDT and CDR2 YYEEEE come from the germline V gene. This CDR3 contains 16 residues. J gave up 5 bases and V 0 bases, and 5 bases lay outside the gene matches. CDR3 protein: CASSLVLAGVGDTQYF. The CDR3 DNA sequence: TGTGCCAGCAGCTTGGTACTAGCGGGAGTAGGAGATACGCAGTATTTT.

This chain joins TRBV6-2 or TRBV6-3 and TRBJ2-7; D possibly corresponds to TRBD1 (5 bases). Trimming shortened V by 6 bases and J by 3 bases, and 9 bases separated the two germline ends. Germline values: CDR1 MNHEY, CDR2 SVGEGT. This CDR3 is built from 12 residues. This CDR3 is CASRTENYEQYF. DNA of the CDR3: TGTGCCAGCAGGACAGAAAACTACGAGCAGTACTTC.

In this sample, this clonotype turned up once. V usage is TRBV7-2 and J usage is TRBJ2-5; 8 nucleotides match TRBD1. Germline CDR1 SGHTA, CDR2 FQGNSA. The CDR3 extends over 16 amino acids. V lost 1 base and J lost 5; bases outside the gene matches: 9. The CDR3 loop reads CASSLEGQGARETQYF. In DNA form, the CDR3 reads TGTGCCAGCAGCTTAGAGGGGCAGGGGGCTCGGGAGACCCAGTACTTC.

The J gene is TRBJ2-1, the V gene TRBV12-3 or TRBV12-4; 7 nucleotides align to TRBD2. The length of the CDR3 is 14 residues. The ends lost 5 bases at V and 7 bases at J; junction bases unmatched: 8. CDR3 region: CASSPWGGVNEQFF. CDR3 DNA sequence: TGTGCCAGCAGTCCTTGGGGGGGAGTAAATGAGCAGTTCTTC.

The chain is built from TRBV7-3 and TRBJ2-5; D is possibly TRBD1 (5 bases). This CDR3 spans 13 amino acids. CDR1 and CDR2 from the germline V gene are SGHTA and FQGTGA. V was cut by 5 bases and J by 5 bases, with 12 bases left in between. CDR3 coding DNA: TGTGCCAGCAGCGGGGCGGTGGCGGAGACCCAGTACTTC. Translation gives CASSGAVAETQYF.

This sequence joins TRBV9 and TRBJ2-5, with 12 positions matching TRBD2. V lost 6 bases, J lost 4 bases, and 7 bases stayed unmatched. CDR1 is SGDLS, CDR2 YYNGEE, per germline. There are 15 residues in the CDR3. The CDR3 loop is CASTPGLAGSETQYF. CDR3 nucleotides: TGTGCCAGCACCCCTGGACTAGCGGGATCAGAGACCCAGTACTTC. Looking up the rest from reference TRBV9 and TRBJ2-5 gives the full variable domain: DSGVTQTPKHLITATGQRVTLRCSPRSGDLSVYWYQQSLDQGLQFLIQYYNGEERAKGNILERFSAQQFPDLHSELNLSSLELGDSALYFCASTPGLAGSETQYFGPGTRLLVL.

The gene calls are TRBV10-3 and TRBJ2-1; D not certain. CDR1 is ENHRY and CDR2 is SYGVKD in the germline V gene. CDR3 length equals 13 residues. V shed 4 bases and J shed 2 bases, with 6 bases lying between them. CDR3 coding DNA: TGTGCCATCAGTGCAGACACCTACAATGAGCAGTTCTTC. Its translation is CAISADTYNEQFF.

V and J are TRBV28 and TRBJ2-3; D not certain. Germline V gene sequence: CDR1 MDHEN, CDR2 SYDVKM. The CDR3 totals 13 residues. Trimming removed 2 bases from V and 4 bases from J, with 7 bases in between. Here the CDR3 DNA reads TGTGCCAGCAGTTTAGAGACCCCAGATACGCAGTATTTT. Amino acid sequence: CASSLETPDTQYF.

V gene TRBV7-3 combines with J gene TRBJ2-3; tentative D call: TRBD2 (5 bases). The CDR3 loop spans 16 amino acids. Germline values: CDR1 SGHTA, CDR2 FQGTGA. V was clipped by 5 bases and J by 2 bases, with 17 bases between them. CDR3 DNA sequence: TGTGCCAGCAGCGTCGTTGGAGCGGCCAACACAGATACGCAGTATTTT. Its protein is CASSVVGAANTDTQYF.

V is TRBV6-1 and J is TRBJ2-3, with 7 positions matching TRBD1. The trim removed 6 bases at V and 1 base at J, leaving 10 bases unmatched. This CDR3 comprises 16 residues. Looked up from germline, CDR1 is MNHNS and CDR2 is SASEGT. In DNA, the CDR3 is TGTGCCAGCAGGCAGACTCCAGGGGGACGCACAGATACGCAGTATTTT. Its protein product is CASRQTPGGRTDTQYF.

This clonotype was observed once. This chain joins TRBV7-3 and TRBJ2-1; TRBD2 matches 9 bases. From germline, CDR1 is SGHTA and CDR2 FQGTGA. The CDR3 loop spans 15 amino acids. V gave up 2 bases and J gave up 2 bases; unmatched junction bases: 1. This CDR3 reads CASSLSSGTYNEQFF. CDR3 sequence (DNA): TGTGCCAGCAGCTTATCTAGCGGGACCTACAATGAGCAGTTCTTC.

The chain links TRBV9 to TRBJ1-4; TRBD1 might be the D (5 bases). The CDR3 is 15 residues long. The V gene lost 3 bases and the J gene lost 5 bases, with 14 bases spanning the gap. CDR1 SGDLS and CDR2 YYNGEE come from the germline V gene. The CDR3 nucleotides are TGTGCCAGCAGCGGGGATGTGGGGCCGAATGAAAAACTGTTTTTT. It is translated as CASSGDVGPNEKLFF.

The V and J genes are TRBV6-6 and TRBJ2-7, with TRBD1 matching over 9 bases. Germline V gives CDR1 MNHNY, CDR2 SVGAGI (reference sequence). J was trimmed by 2 bases and V by 8 bases; bases with no gene match: 4. CDR3 length equals 13 residues. CDR3 loop: CASERQGAYEQYF. The DNA for the CDR3 is TGTGCCAGCGAACGACAGGGGGCCTACGAGCAGTACTTC.

The chain couples TRBV28 to TRBJ2-3, with D perhaps TRBD1 or TRBD2 (5 bases each). The V gene lost 7 bases and the J gene lost 4 bases, with 15 bases spanning the gap. The CDR3 is 14 residues long. Germline CDR1 reads MDHEN; CDR2 reads SYDVKM. The CDR3: CASNLEGNPDTQYF. The DNA of the CDR3 is TGTGCCAGCAATCTCGAGGGGAACCCAGATACGCAGTATTTT.

This chain links TRBV9 with TRBJ2-1; TRBD2 matches 11 bases. J was trimmed by 8 bases and V by 1 base; bases with no gene match: 2. The CDR3 has 14 residues. The V gene's germline CDR1 is SGDLS and CDR2 YYNGEE. CDR3 sequence reads: CASSVRSGRDEQFF. CDR3 DNA sequence: TGTGCCAGCAGCGTACGTAGCGGGAGGGATGAGCAGTTCTTC.

The V and J genes are TRBV20-1 and TRBJ2-1, with 9 bases aligning to TRBD2. Germline CDR1 and CDR2: DFQATT and SNEGSKA (reference sequence). This CDR3 has 15 residues. V gave up 5 bases and J gave up 5 bases; unmatched junction bases: 10. CDR3 nucleotides: TGCAGTGCTCCCAATAGCGGGAGCCCCAACAATGAGCAGTTCTTC. It translates to CSAPNSGSPNNEQFF.